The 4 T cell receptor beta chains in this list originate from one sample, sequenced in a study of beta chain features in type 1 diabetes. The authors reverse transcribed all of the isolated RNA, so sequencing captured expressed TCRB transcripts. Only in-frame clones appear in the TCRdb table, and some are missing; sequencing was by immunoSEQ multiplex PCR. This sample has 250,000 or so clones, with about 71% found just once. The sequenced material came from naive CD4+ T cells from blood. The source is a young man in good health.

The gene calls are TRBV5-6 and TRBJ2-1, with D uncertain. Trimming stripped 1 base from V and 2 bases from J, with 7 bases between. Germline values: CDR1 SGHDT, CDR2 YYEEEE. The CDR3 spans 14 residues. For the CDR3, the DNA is TGTGCCAGCAGCTTGACGGACGCCTACAATGAGCAGTTCTTC. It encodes CASSLTDAYNEQFF.

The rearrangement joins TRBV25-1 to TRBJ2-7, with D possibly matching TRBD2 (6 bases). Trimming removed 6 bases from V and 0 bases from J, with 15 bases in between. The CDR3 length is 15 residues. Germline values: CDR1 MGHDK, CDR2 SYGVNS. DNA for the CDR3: TGTGCCAGCAGCGGGGTGTGGGGACTCTCCTACGAGCAGTACTTC. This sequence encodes CASSGVWGLSYEQYF.

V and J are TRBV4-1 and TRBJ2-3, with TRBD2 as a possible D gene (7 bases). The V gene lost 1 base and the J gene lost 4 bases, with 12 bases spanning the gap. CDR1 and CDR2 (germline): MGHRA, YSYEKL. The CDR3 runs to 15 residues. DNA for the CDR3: TGCGCCAGCAGCCAAGTGGCGGGGGCCCCAGATACGCAGTATTTT. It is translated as CASSQVAGAPDTQYF.

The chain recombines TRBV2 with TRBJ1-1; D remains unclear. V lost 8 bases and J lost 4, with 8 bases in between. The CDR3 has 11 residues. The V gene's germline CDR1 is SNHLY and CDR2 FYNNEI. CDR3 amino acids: CASEGFTEAFF. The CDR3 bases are TGTGCCAGCGAAGGGTTCACTGAAGCTTTCTTT.